Following are 7 T cell receptor beta chains from one sample sequenced in a study of OX40 agonist ivuxolimab in advanced cancers. Profiled with immunoSEQ multiplex PCR; TCRdb holds only in-frame clones, not every one. The data hold about 87,000 clones, with around nine tenths observed a single time. The sequencing here drew on CD4+ or CD8+ T cells sorted from blood, taken in a trial of the OX40 agonist ivuxolimab. All receptors derive from an adult with an advanced solid tumor such as melanoma, head and neck, liver or kidney cancer.

This sequence joins TRBV7-2 and TRBJ2-5; tentatively, D is TRBD2 (5 bases). The V end was cut by 3 bases, the J end by 2 bases, with 10 bases between. The V gene's germline CDR1 is SGHTA and CDR2 FQGNSA. The CDR3 runs to 14 residues. The CDR3 spells CASSLNGVQETQYF. CDR3 DNA sequence: TGTGCCAGCAGCTTGAACGGGGTTCAAGAGACCCAGTACTTC.

The rearrangement uses TRBV5-1 and TRBJ2-7; D not certain. Deletions cut 0 bases from V and 0 bases from J, with 7 bases between. The CDR3 loop spans 14 amino acids. Germline V CDR1 and CDR2: SGHRS, YFSETQ. CDR3 residues: CASSLAWGSYEQYF. CDR3 DNA sequence: TGCGCCAGCAGCTTGGCCTGGGGCTCCTACGAGCAGTACTTC.

The V gene is TRBV6-1, the J gene TRBJ1-2, with a tentative D call TRBD1 (6 bases). There are 12 residues in the CDR3. V shed 3 bases and J shed 8 bases, with 10 bases lying between them. The V gene's germline CDR1 is MNHNS and CDR2 SASEGT. The CDR3 nucleotides are TGTGCCAGCAGTGATGGACAGTGGGGCTACACCTTC. Protein product: CASSDGQWGYTF.

The CDR3 DNA is TGTGCCAGCAGCTTAGTTGACGGCCGCCTTGGAGCTTTCTTT. This gives the protein CASSLVDGRLGAFF. V usage is TRBV11-2 and J usage is TRBJ1-1; D gene unclear. The V and J ends lost 1 base and 10 bases respectively, with 16 bases between them. CDR3 size: 14 residues. Germline CDR1 is SGHAT and CDR2 is FQNNGV. Based on the CDR3 plus reference TRBV11-2 and TRBJ1-1, the full variable domain is EAGVAQSPRYKIIEKRQSVAFWCNPISGHATLYWYQQILGQGPKLLIQFQNNGVVDDSQLPKDRFSAERLKGVDSTLKIQPAKLEDSAVYLCASSLVDGRLGAFFGQGTRLTVV.

The chain employs TRBV7-8 and TRBJ1-1; 10 nucleotides match TRBD1. Per germline, CDR1 SGHVS and CDR2 FQNEAQ. The CDR3 is made up of 17 amino acids. V lost 5 bases, J lost 1 base, and 10 bases stayed unmatched. In DNA form, the CDR3 reads TGTGCCAGCAGCCATGAGGGCTGGACAGGGGGGAACACTGAAGCTTTCTTT. Translating gives CASSHEGWTGGNTEAFF. The full variable domain, completed using reference TRBV7-8 and TRBJ1-1, is GAGVSQSPRYKVAKRGQDVALRCDPISGHVSLFWYQQALGQGPEFLTYFQNEAQLDKSGLPSDRFFAERPEGSVSTLKIQRTQQEDSAVYLCASSHEGWTGGNTEAFFGQGTRLTVV.

The chain links TRBV2 to TRBJ2-5; maybe TRBD1 (5 bases). Per germline, CDR1 SNHLY and CDR2 FYNNEI. The CDR3 is 14 amino acids. V lost 4 bases and J 5 bases, leaving 14 bases between the germline ends. The DNA of the CDR3 is TGTGCCAGCAGTGGCCAGGGTAGTAGTGAGACCCAGTACTTC. This sequence encodes CASSGQGSSETQYF.

This clone has more than one count but fewer than ten. The CDR3 region has the DNA TGTGCCTGGAGTAGGGGTGGGGCTGAAGCTTTCTTT. This encodes CAWSRGGAEAFF. J is TRBJ1-1 and V is TRBV30, with D perhaps matching TRBD1 (5 bases). The CDR3 is 12 residues long. Germline values: CDR1 GTSNPN, CDR2 SVGIG (reference sequence). With 2 bases removed from V and 6 bases from J, the gap between germline ends came to 10 bases.